This entry features one T cell receptor (beta chain) sequence. Antigen unknown. It was with a sample-barcoded 5' primer and a J-beta primer mix that a second PCR of roughly 7 to 11 cycles was run. Template switching added a 12-random-nucleotide identifier to every cDNA molecule. The study obtained at least 3 million CDR3-containing paired-end reads from every sample. A single record per CDR3 protein comes from TCRdb applying MiXCR to the 5' RACE reads. This table holds approximately 800,000 distinct CDR3 sequences, around 34% found once. These data come from a study of blood T cells in healthy people across ages. CDR3 length equals 13 residues. V lost 9 bases and J 0 bases, leaving 10 bases between the germline ends. CDR1 is SGHDT and CDR2 is YYEEEE in the germline V gene. Healthy Caucasians from Russia aged roughly 6 to 95 served as donors. Broader study findings: Comparison with aged donors showed that long-lived donors had more naive CD4+ cells and higher diversity.

The sample was blood. The V gene is TRBV5-6, the J gene TRBJ2-1; D ambiguous. The receptor was derived from a man between 18 and 29 years old in good health. The CDR3 is CATSRSSYNEQFF. CDR3 DNA sequence: TGTGCCACCTCTCGTAGCTCCTACAATGAGCAGTTCTTC.